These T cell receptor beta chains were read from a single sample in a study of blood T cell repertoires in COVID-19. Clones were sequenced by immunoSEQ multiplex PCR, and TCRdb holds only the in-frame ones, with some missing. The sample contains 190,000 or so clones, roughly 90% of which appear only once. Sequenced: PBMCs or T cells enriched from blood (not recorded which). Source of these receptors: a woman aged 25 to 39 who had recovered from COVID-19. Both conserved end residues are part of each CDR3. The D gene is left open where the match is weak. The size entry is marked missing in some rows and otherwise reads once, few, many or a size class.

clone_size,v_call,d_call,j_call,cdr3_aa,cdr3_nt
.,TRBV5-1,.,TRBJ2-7,CASSLAGTGDYEQYF,TGCGCCAGCAGCTTGGCCGGGACTGGAGACTACGAGCAGTACTTC
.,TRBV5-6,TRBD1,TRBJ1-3,CASSWVSGQGAAGNTIYF,TGTGCCAGCAGCTGGGTTTCGGGGCAGGGGGCGGCCGGAAACACCATATATTTT
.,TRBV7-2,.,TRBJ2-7,CASSAQQGYEQYF,TGTGCCAGCAGCGCCCAACAGGGCTACGAGCAGTACTTC
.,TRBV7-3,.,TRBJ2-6,CASSADRNNVLTF,TGTGCCAGCAGCGCCGACAGGAACAACGTCCTGACTTTC
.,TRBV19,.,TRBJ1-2,CASSSLALQWYGYTF,TGTGCCAGTAGCTCTCTAGCCCTTCAGTGGTATGGCTACACCTTC
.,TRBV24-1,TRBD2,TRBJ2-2,CATSDLQPSGAEELFF,TGTGCCACCAGTGATTTGCAGCCTAGCGGAGCAGAGGAGCTGTTTTTT
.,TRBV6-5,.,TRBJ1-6,CASTRGDSPLHF,TGTGCCAGCACCCGGGGGGATTCACCCCTCCACTTT
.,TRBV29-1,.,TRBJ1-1,CSVSRQLNFEAFF,TGCAGCGTTTCGAGACAGCTGAACTTTGAAGCTTTCTTT
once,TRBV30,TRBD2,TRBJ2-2,CAWSVPRTSGWTNTGELFF,TGTGCCTGGAGTGTTCCCCGGACTAGCGGGTGGACGAACACCGGGGAGCTGTTTTTT
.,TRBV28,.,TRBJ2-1,CATHRGGNEQFF,TGTGCCACCCACAGGGGGGGCAATGAGCAGTTCTTC
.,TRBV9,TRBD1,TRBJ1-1,CPTGAENTEAFF,TGTCCGACAGGGGCAGAAAACACTGAAGCTTTCTTT
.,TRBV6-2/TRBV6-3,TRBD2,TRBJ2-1,CASSYSRALAGGLRYNEQFF,TGTGCCAGCAGTTACTCCCGGGCCCTAGCGGGGGGTCTCCGGTACAATGAGCAGTTCTTC
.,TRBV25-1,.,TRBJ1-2,CASARGHNYGYTF,TGTGCCAGCGCAAGGGGACATAACTATGGCTACACCTTC
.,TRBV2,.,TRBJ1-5,CASRKGETNQPQHF,TGTGCCAGCAGGAAGGGGGAAACCAATCAGCCCCAGCATTTT
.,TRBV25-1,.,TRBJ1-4,CASSEYSGNEKLFF,TGTGCCAGCAGTGAATACAGTGGTAATGAAAAACTGTTTTTT
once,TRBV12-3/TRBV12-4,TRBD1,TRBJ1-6,CASRRTGPSPLHF,TGTGCCAGCAGGAGGACAGGGCCTTCACCCCTCCACTTT
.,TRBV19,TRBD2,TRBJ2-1,CASSGGLAGFINEQFF,TGTGCCAGTAGTGGGGGACTAGCGGGATTTATAAATGAGCAGTTCTTC
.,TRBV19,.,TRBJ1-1,CASKREDWTEAFF,TGTGCCAGTAAGCGGGAGGACTGGACTGAAGCTTTCTTT
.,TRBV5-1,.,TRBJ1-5,CASSLAGNSNQPQHF,TGCGCCAGCAGCTTGGCAGGGAATAGCAATCAGCCCCAGCATTTT
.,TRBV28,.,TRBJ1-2,CASSLPGANYGYTF,TGTGCCAGCAGTTTACCGGGTGCTAACTATGGCTACACCTTC
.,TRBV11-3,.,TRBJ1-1,CASSLVARADTEAFF,TGTGCCAGCAGCTTAGTTGCCAGGGCCGACACTGAAGCTTTCTTT
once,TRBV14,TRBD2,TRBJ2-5,CASSEGLAVQETQYF,TGTGCCAGCAGTGAGGGACTAGCGGTGCAAGAGACCCAGTACTTC
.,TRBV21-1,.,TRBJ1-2,CASSKGTNSSYGYTF,TGTGCCAGCAGCAAAGGGACAAATAGTAGCTATGGCTACACCTTC
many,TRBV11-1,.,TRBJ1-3,CASSATGNGNTIYF,TGTGCCAGCAGCGCCACGGGTAATGGAAACACCATATATTTT
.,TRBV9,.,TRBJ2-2,CASSVGGGTGTGELFF,TGTGCCAGCAGCGTAGGGGGCGGGACCGGCACCGGGGAGCTGTTTTTT
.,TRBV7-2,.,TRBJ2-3,CASSPPGSANTQYF,TGTGCCAGCAGCCCGCCCGGGTCCGCAAATACGCAGTATTTT
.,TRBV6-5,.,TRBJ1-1,CASLGHPNTEAFF,TGTGCCAGCCTCGGACATCCCAACACTGAAGCTTTCTTT
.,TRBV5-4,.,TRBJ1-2,CASSAGLAAGYTF,TGTGCCAGCAGTGCGGGCCTTGCTGCCGGCTACACCTTC
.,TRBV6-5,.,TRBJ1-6,CASRQGSYNSPLHF,TGTGCCAGCAGACAGGGCTCCTATAATTCACCCCTCCACTTT
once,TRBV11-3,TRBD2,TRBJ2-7,CASSPPGLTTYEQYF,TGTGCCAGCAGCCCCCCGGGACTAACCACCTACGAGCAGTACTTC
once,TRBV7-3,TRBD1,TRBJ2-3,CASSPGDRGFNTQYF,TGTGCCAGCAGCCCAGGGGACAGGGGGTTCAATACGCAGTATTTT
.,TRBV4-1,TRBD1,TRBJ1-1,CASSQDAGTGGEAFF,TGCGCCAGCAGCCAAGATGCGGGCACAGGGGGGGAAGCTTTCTTT
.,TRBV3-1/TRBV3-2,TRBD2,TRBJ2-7,CASSQMSGEYEQYF,TGTGCCAGCAGCCAAATGAGCGGGGAGTACGAGCAGTACTTC
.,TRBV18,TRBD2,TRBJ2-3,CASSPPASGGADTQYF,TGTGCCAGCTCACCTCCGGCTAGCGGAGGGGCAGATACGCAGTATTTT
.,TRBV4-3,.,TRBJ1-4,CASSHLLQTTNEKLFF,TGCGCCAGCAGCCACTTACTACAAACAACTAATGAAAAACTGTTTTTT
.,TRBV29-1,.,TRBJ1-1,CSLIQDTEAFF,TGCAGCCTTATACAGGACACTGAAGCTTTCTTT
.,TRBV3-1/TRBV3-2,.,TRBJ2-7,CASSQGRRAYEQYF,TGTGCCAGCAGCCAAGGAAGGAGAGCCTACGAGCAGTACTTC
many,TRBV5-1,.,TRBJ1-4,CASSLAAATNEKLFF,TGCGCCAGCAGCTTGGCGGCGGCAACTAATGAAAAACTGTTTTTT
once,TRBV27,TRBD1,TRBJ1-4,CASKLQGINEKLFF,TGTGCCAGCAAACTACAGGGGATTAATGAAAAACTGTTTTTT
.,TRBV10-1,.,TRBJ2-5,CASSERGETQYF,TGCGCCAGCAGCGAACGGGGAGAGACCCAGTACTTC
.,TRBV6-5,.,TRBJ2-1,CASRNGWEEYNEQFF,TGTGCCAGCAGAAACGGGTGGGAGGAGTACAATGAGCAGTTCTTC
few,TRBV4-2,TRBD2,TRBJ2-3,CASSRGGTSGFSNTDTQYF,TGTGCCAGCAGCCGGGGTGGGACTAGCGGGTTTTCCAACACAGATACGCAGTATTTT
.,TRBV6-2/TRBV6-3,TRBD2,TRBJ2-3,CASSYGAGGQNTQYF,TGTGCCAGCAGTTACGGAGCGGGGGGGCAGAATACGCAGTATTTT
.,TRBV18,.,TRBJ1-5,CASSLMELGEGSNQPQHF,TGTGCCAGCTCACTTATGGAGCTTGGGGAGGGAAGCAATCAGCCCCAGCATTTT
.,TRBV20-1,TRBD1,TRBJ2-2,CSASGPGQGYTGELFF,TGCAGTGCTAGTGGCCCCGGACAGGGCTACACCGGGGAGCTGTTTTTT
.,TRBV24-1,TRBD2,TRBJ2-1,CATSDPVPGLAVDEQFF,TGTGCCACCAGTGATCCTGTACCGGGACTAGCGGTCGATGAGCAGTTCTTC
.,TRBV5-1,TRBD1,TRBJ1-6,CASSRDSNSPLHF,TGCGCCAGCAGCCGGGACAGTAATTCACCCCTCCACTTT
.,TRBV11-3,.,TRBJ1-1,CASSPASTYRAMNTEAFF,TGTGCCAGCAGCCCAGCTTCCACATACAGGGCAATGAACACTGAAGCTTTCTTT
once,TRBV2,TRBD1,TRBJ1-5,CASSFDRGGSNQPQHF,TGTGCCAGCAGCTTCGACAGGGGAGGAAGCAATCAGCCCCAGCATTTT
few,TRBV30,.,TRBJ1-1,CAWSGNRNTEAFF,TGTGCCTGGAGTGGCAACAGGAACACTGAAGCTTTCTTT
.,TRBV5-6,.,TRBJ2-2,CASRNTGHTGELFF,TGTGCCAGCAGGAACACAGGGCACACCGGGGAGCTGTTTTTT
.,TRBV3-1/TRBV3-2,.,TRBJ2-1,CASSQDSGSYNEQFF,TGTGCCAGCAGCCAAGATAGCGGTTCCTACAATGAGCAGTTCTTC
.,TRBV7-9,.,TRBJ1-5,CASSRSGRGNQPQHF,TGTGCCAGCAGCCGCTCGGGGAGAGGCAATCAGCCCCAGCATTTT
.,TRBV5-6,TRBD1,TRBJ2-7,CASRYRGLYEQYF,TGTGCCAGCAGGTACAGGGGCCTCTACGAGCAGTACTTC
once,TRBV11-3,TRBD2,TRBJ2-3,CASSFRGGRGDTQYF,TGTGCCAGCAGCTTCCGGGGGGGCCGCGGAGATACGCAGTATTTT
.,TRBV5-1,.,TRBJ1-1,CASSLLSTGLNTEAFF,TGCGCCAGCAGCCTCCTATCAACAGGGTTGAACACTGAAGCTTTCTTT
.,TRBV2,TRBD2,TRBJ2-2,CASTGRATGELFF,TGTGCCAGCACTGGGAGGGCCACCGGGGAGCTGTTTTTT
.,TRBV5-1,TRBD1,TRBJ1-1,CASRRQGENTEAFF,TGCGCCAGCAGGCGACAGGGGGAAAACACTGAAGCTTTCTTT